These T cell receptor beta chains were read from a single sample in a study of blood T cell repertoires in COVID-19. Profiling relied on immunoSEQ multiplex PCR, and the TCRdb table lists in-frame clones only, not all of them. The sample yields approximately 170,000 clones, roughly 77% seen once. The sample taken for sequencing was peripheral blood. These receptor sequences come from a human donor in a cohort sampled during active COVID-19. The CDR3 runs from the conserved cysteine through the conserved F or W. The D gene is left open where the match is weak. Rows give clone size only sometimes, using once, few, many, or a class for an expanded clone.

clone_size	v_call	d_call	j_call	cdr3_aa	cdr3_nt
-	TRBV5-1	TRBD2	TRBJ2-1	CASTPGTSAYNEQFF	TGCGCCAGCACCCCAGGGACTAGCGCCTACAATGAGCAGTTCTTC
-	TRBV2	-	TRBJ2-1	CASSDYRSLSYNEQFF	TGTGCCAGCAGTGACTACAGGAGCCTCTCCTACAATGAGCAGTTCTTC
once	TRBV27	TRBD2	TRBJ2-1	CASSSFRRGRGGLWSYNEQFF	TGTGCCAGCAGTTCGTTCCGTCGCGGGAGGGGAGGCCTGTGGTCCTACAATGAGCAGTTCTTC
-	TRBV5-1	-	TRBJ1-2	CASSLGPLEQRGYNYGYTF	TGCGCCAGCAGCTTGGGCCCCCTGGAACAGAGGGGGTACAACTATGGCTACACCTTC
many	TRBV7-8	-	TRBJ2-7	CASSGGPPSGPLVEQYF	TGTGCCAGCAGCGGCGGTCCCCCTAGTGGCCCCCTCGTCGAGCAGTACTTC
-	TRBV30	-	TRBJ2-5	CAWDSGQETQYF	TGTGCCTGGGACAGCGGGCAAGAGACCCAGTACTTC
-	TRBV29-1	TRBD1	TRBJ1-1	CRASQGALMNTEAFF	TGCAGAGCAAGCCAGGGGGCCCTAATGAACACTGAAGCTTTCTTT
-	TRBV7-8	-	TRBJ1-5	CASSLGQPNQPQHF	TGTGCCAGCAGCTTGGGGCAGCCTAATCAGCCCCAGCATTTT
-	TRBV5-6	-	TRBJ2-1	CASSSGLTSSYNEQFF	TGTGCCAGCAGCTCGGGTCTTACCAGCTCCTACAATGAGCAGTTCTTC
-	TRBV5-8	-	TRBJ1-1	CASSLAAGTEAFF	TGTGCCAGCAGCTTGGCGGCAGGGACTGAAGCTTTCTTT
-	TRBV2	-	TRBJ1-5	CASTGQGGQPQHF	TGTGCCAGCACTGGGCAGGGCGGTCAGCCCCAGCATTTT
-	TRBV6-5	TRBD1	TRBJ1-2	CASFEPGQGDGYTF	TGTGCCAGCTTTGAACCGGGACAGGGCGATGGCTACACCTTC
-	TRBV11-2	TRBD2	TRBJ2-1	CASSFTSGTYNEQFF	TGTGCCAGCAGCTTCACTAGCGGGACATACAATGAGCAGTTCTTC
many	TRBV7-9	TRBD2	TRBJ2-1	CASSLESSGRPYEQFF	TGTGCCAGCAGCTTAGAGTCTAGCGGGAGGCCCTATGAGCAGTTCTTC
-	TRBV2	-	TRBJ2-7	CASSSVQGRYEQYF	TGTGCCAGCAGCAGCGTACAGGGGAGGTACGAGCAGTACTTC
-	TRBV7-2	-	TRBJ1-5	CASSLARGPQHF	TGTGCCAGCAGCTTAGCCCGGGGGCCCCAGCATTTT
once	TRBV5-6	TRBD1	TRBJ2-7	CASSFPGTGGEEQYF	TGTGCCAGCAGCTTTCCCGGGACAGGGGGCGAGGAGCAGTACTTC
few	TRBV25-1	-	TRBJ2-7	CASTSRSEQYF	TGTGCCAGCACCTCCCGTTCTGAGCAGTACTTC
-	TRBV14	-	TRBJ1-5	CASSQMAGQPQHF	TGTGCCAGCAGCCAAATGGCGGGCCAGCCCCAGCATTTT
-	TRBV4-1	-	TRBJ1-2	CASSQARANYGYTF	TGCGCCAGCAGCCAAGCAAGAGCTAACTATGGCTACACCTTC
-	TRBV11-2	-	TRBJ2-7	CASSFGFTTYEQYF	TGTGCCAGCAGCTTTGGCTTCACTACCTACGAGCAGTACTTC
once	TRBV19	-	TRBJ2-6	CASKTGFSGANVLTF	TGTGCCAGCAAAACAGGGTTCTCTGGGGCCAACGTCCTGACTTTC
-	TRBV28	-	TRBJ2-7	CASSSPGFYEQYF	TGTGCCAGCAGTTCCCCAGGGTTCTACGAGCAGTACTTC
few	TRBV11-2	TRBD1	TRBJ2-7	CASSTYRGSSYEQYF	TGTGCCAGCAGCACTTACAGGGGGTCCTCCTACGAGCAGTACTTC
-	TRBV30	-	TRBJ2-1	CAWGRGSSYNEQFF	TGTGCTTGGGGACGGGGGAGCTCCTACAATGAGCAGTTCTTC
-	TRBV19	TRBD2	TRBJ2-7	CASSLRERSYEQYF	TGTGCCAGTAGTCTGCGGGAGCGGTCCTACGAGCAGTACTTC
-	TRBV7-9	-	TRBJ2-2	CAGPGETNTGELFF	TGTGCCGGACCGGGGGAGACCAACACCGGGGAGCTGTTTTTT
-	TRBV19	TRBD2	TRBJ2-2	CASSIGTSGGNTGELFF	TGTGCCAGTAGTATTGGGACTAGCGGGGGGAACACCGGGGAGCTGTTTTTT
-	TRBV13	TRBD2	TRBJ2-5	CASSLRTSGQETQYF	TGTGCCAGCAGCTTACGAACTAGCGGCCAAGAGACCCAGTACTTC
-	TRBV6-1	-	TRBJ1-1	CASSEVVKSNRNTEAFF	TGTGCCAGCAGTGAAGTTGTCAAATCAAACAGGAACACTGAAGCTTTCTTT
-	TRBV5-6	TRBD2	TRBJ2-7	CASSLAWEGSYEQYF	TGTGCCAGCAGCTTGGCCTGGGAGGGTTCCTACGAGCAGTACTTC
-	TRBV4-3	-	TRBJ2-1	CASSQFRQYNEQFF	TGCGCCAGCAGCCAATTCCGACAGTACAATGAGCAGTTCTTC
few	TRBV29-1	-	TRBJ2-3	CSVGRDNRLYGDTQYF	TGCAGCGTTGGCCGCGACAACAGGCTTTATGGAGATACGCAGTATTTT
-	TRBV12-5	-	TRBJ2-3	CASGLQGSTDTQYF	TGTGCTAGTGGTTTGCAGGGAAGCACAGATACGCAGTATTTT
-	TRBV14	TRBD2	TRBJ2-3	CASTAPTSGLSTDTQYF	TGTGCCAGCACCGCCCCGACTAGCGGCCTTAGCACAGATACGCAGTATTTT
-	TRBV6-5	TRBD1	TRBJ1-4	CASSYTGGKEEKLFF	TGTGCCAGCAGCTACACAGGGGGTAAGGAGGAAAAACTGTTTTTT
-	TRBV6-2/TRBV6-3	-	TRBJ2-1	CASSSTTSSSYNEQFF	TGTGCCAGCAGTTCGACGACTAGTTCCTCCTACAATGAGCAGTTCTTC
few	TRBV7-9	TRBD1	TRBJ2-7	CASIGTGGSGEQYF	TGTGCCAGCATCGGGACAGGGGGAAGTGGCGAGCAGTACTTC
few	TRBV10-3	TRBD2	TRBJ2-3	CATLAGGPDTQYF	TGTGCCACCTTAGCGGGGGGGCCTGATACGCAGTATTTT
-	TRBV5-1	-	TRBJ2-5	CASSLGSQETQYF	TGCGCCAGCAGCTTGGGGAGCCAAGAGACCCAGTACTTC
-	TRBV30	-	TRBJ1-1	CAWSVRGRAPEAFF	TGTGCCTGGAGTGTAAGAGGCAGGGCCCCTGAAGCTTTCTTT
-	TRBV2	TRBD2	TRBJ2-2	CASSVSVSGGDTGELFF	TGTGCCAGCAGTGTCTCCGTTAGCGGGGGAGACACCGGGGAGCTGTTTTTT
-	TRBV7-2	-	TRBJ1-6	CASSQDFWPLHF	TGTGCCAGCAGCCAGGACTTTTGGCCCCTCCACTTT
once	TRBV18	TRBD1	TRBJ2-5	CASSRQGETQYF	TGTGCCAGCTCGCGACAGGGGGAGACCCAGTACTTC
-	TRBV6-5	-	TRBJ2-3	CASTVRALTDTQYF	TGTGCCAGCACTGTCAGGGCCCTCACAGATACGCAGTATTTT
-	TRBV19	-	TRBJ2-5	CASSPGGGVETQYF	TGTGCCAGTAGCCCCGGAGGAGGGGTAGAGACCCAGTACTTC